The 18 T cell receptor beta chains in this list originate from one sample, sequenced in a study of T cells after yellow fever vaccination. One entry per CDR3 protein results from TCRdb running MiXCR on the 5' RACE reads. The sample contains 400,000 to 450,000 distinct CDR3 sequences, around 20% of which appear only once. This specimen was PBMCs, taken before the yellow fever booster vaccination. These receptors were taken from a man aged 18-30 years who received the YFV17D yellow fever vaccine.

The CDR3 DNA reads TGTGCCAGCAGCTTGGGGCTGACGGAAAATTCACCCCTCCACTTT. Protein: CASSLGLTENSPLHF. The V call is TRBV7-2, the J call TRBJ1-6; tentative D call: TRBD1 (5 bases). The CDR3 sequence is 15 residues long. The V end lost 3 bases, the J end lost 7 bases, and 13 bases lay between the germline ends. Germline lookup yields CDR1 SGHTA and CDR2 FQGNSA.

The table lists this clonotype with a few counts. The CDR3 loop is CASSEVGGSTEAFF. The CDR3 DNA sequence: TGTGCCAGCAGTGAAGTGGGCGGGAGCACTGAAGCTTTCTTT. The gene calls are TRBV6-1 and TRBJ1-1, with D unresolved. The germline CDR1 and CDR2 sequences are MNHNS and SASEGT. Trimming shortened V by 1 base and J by 4 bases, and 10 bases separated the two germline ends. The CDR3 has 14 amino acids.

This clonotype was picked up a small number of times. This chain links TRBV20-1 with TRBJ1-2; 7 nucleotides agree with TRBD1. Germline V CDR1 and CDR2: DFQATT, SNEGSKA (reference sequence). Unmatched junction bases numbered 7, after V lost 6 bases and J lost 3 bases. The length of the CDR3 is 13 residues. The CDR3 loop reads CSAGEGTDYGYTF. CDR3 nucleotide sequence: TGCAGTGCCGGTGAGGGGACAGACTATGGCTACACCTTC.

The chain combines TRBV20-1 with TRBJ1-5, with D hard to call. V was trimmed by 6 bases and J by 0 bases, leaving 15 bases between them. The CDR3 totals 15 residues. The V gene's germline CDR1 is DFQATT and CDR2 SNEGSKA (reference sequence). The CDR3 DNA sequence: TGCAGTGCCCGCCCGTTGGGGAATAGCAATCAGCCCCAGCATTTT. It specifies CSARPLGNSNQPQHF.

The CDR3 DNA sequence: TGCGCCAGCAGCCCGGAAGGGCGGCAGGGTGTAGATACGCAGTATTTT. As protein: CASSPEGRQGVDTQYF. The gene calls are TRBV5-1 and TRBJ2-3, with D perhaps TRBD1 (5 bases). The CDR3 consists of 16 residues. V lost 4 bases, J lost 5 bases, and 20 bases lay in between. Germline-derived CDR1 and CDR2 are SGHRS and YFSETQ.

V gene TRBV29-1 combines with J gene TRBJ2-2, with unresolved D. From germline, CDR1 is SQVTM and CDR2 ANQGSEA. V was cut by 8 bases and J by 0 bases, with 10 bases left in between. The CDR3 spans 13 residues. The DNA for the CDR3 is TGCAGCTCGAGGCAGACGAACACCGGGGAGCTGTTTTTT. As protein: CSSRQTNTGELFF.

This chain uses TRBV11-2 with TRBJ1-1, with a tentative D call TRBD1 (6 bases). V shed 1 base and J shed 0 bases, with 18 bases lying between them. The CDR3 runs 18 residues. Germline values: CDR1 SGHAT, CDR2 FQNNGV. CDR3 nucleotide sequence: TGTGCCAGCAGCTTAGGTCGCTGGACAGTTCCCATGAACACTGAAGCTTTCTTT. Protein: CASSLGRWTVPMNTEAFF.

This clonotype has more than one count but fewer than ten. CDR3 residues: CSARESALGLPQHF. Here the CDR3 DNA reads TGCAGTGCTAGAGAAAGTGCCTTAGGGTTGCCCCAGCATTTT. V gene TRBV20-1 combines with J gene TRBJ1-5; no clear D. Trimming removed 0 bases at V and 9 bases at J, with 15 bases between. This CDR3 is built from 14 residues. Germline V gene sequence: CDR1 DFQATT, CDR2 SNEGSKA (reference sequence).

The chain has TRBV6-6 and TRBJ2-5; TRBD2 matches at 7 bases. Germline lookup yields CDR1 MNHNY and CDR2 SVGAGI (reference sequence). With V trimmed by 7 bases and J by 5 bases, 10 bases remained unmatched. The CDR3 length is 14 residues. The CDR3 DNA reads TGTGCCAGCAATACTTTAGCGGGTCTGGAGACCCAGTACTTC. Residues: CASNTLAGLETQYF.

This clonotype was counted only a few times. The chain is built from TRBV4-3 and TRBJ2-5; no firm D call. Trimming removed 1 base at V and 4 bases at J, with 13 bases between. Germline V lookup: CDR1 LGHNA, CDR2 YSLEER. CDR3 length: 15 residues. Here the CDR3 reads CASSQAGSNRETQYF. The CDR3 region has the DNA TGCGCCAGCAGCCAAGCGGGCTCAAACCGAGAGACCCAGTACTTC.

This clonotype turned up a few times. The rearrangement joins TRBV7-2 to TRBJ1-1; D possibly corresponds to TRBD1 (6 bases). The germline V and J ends were trimmed by 2 bases and 5 bases, with 12 bases remaining between them. CDR1 SGHTA and CDR2 FQGNSA come from the germline V gene. CDR3 length equals 14 residues. CDR3 coding DNA: TGTGCCAGCAGCTTAATGGGGGCGCGGACTGAAGCTTTCTTT. Its translation: CASSLMGARTEAFF.

The V and J genes are TRBV6-5 and TRBJ1-6; 8 positions agree with TRBD1. The CDR3 length is 14 residues. Germline CDR1 and CDR2: MNHEY and SVGAGI. The ends lost 2 bases at V and 11 bases at J; junction bases unmatched: 5. The CDR3 loop is CASSYGQGATPLHF. Here the CDR3 DNA reads TGTGCCAGCAGTTACGGTCAGGGGGCTACACCCCTCCACTTT.

The V gene is TRBV4-1, the J gene TRBJ1-6, with TRBD1 as a possible D gene (5 bases). CDR3 size: 16 residues. Germline CDR1 reads MGHRA; CDR2 reads YSYEKL. Trimming stripped 1 base from V and 7 bases from J, with 14 bases between. CDR3 nucleotides: TGCGCCAGCAGCCAAGCCTGGGACGGATGGAATTCACCCCTCCACTTT. Translation gives CASSQAWDGWNSPLHF.

Details on this clonotype: This could be a read error, since a much larger clone is one nucleotide away. This chain connects TRBV12-3 or TRBV12-4 to TRBJ1-1; no clear D. Trimming pared 4 bases from V and 1 base from J, leaving 7 bases between. This CDR3 is 13 amino acids long. CDR3 bases: TGTGCCAGCAGTTACTCAGAGAACACTGAAGCTTTCTTT. It specifies CASSYSENTEAFF.

This clonotype was detected only a few times. The CDR3 region is CASSPWDTGELFF. The DNA for the CDR3 is TGTGCCAGCTCACCATGGGATACCGGGGAGCTGTTTTTT. This chain joins TRBV18 and TRBJ2-2; D not resolved. Looked up from germline, CDR1 is KGHSH and CDR2 is LQKENI. Trimming took off 2 bases at V and 5 bases at J, with 6 bases between the two ends. CDR3 size: 13 residues.

This clonotype has just a few counts. The rearrangement joins TRBV27 to TRBJ2-1; 8 positions agree with TRBD1. The CDR3 spans 16 residues. J gave up 8 bases and V 0 bases, and 9 bases lay outside the gene matches. CDR1 is MNHEY, CDR2 SMNVEV, per germline (reference sequence). The CDR3 spells CASSLSQVRGHDEQFF. CDR3 in DNA: TGTGCCAGCAGTTTATCGCAAGTCAGGGGGCACGATGAGCAGTTCTTC.

This clonotype showed up many times. The chain uses TRBV7-2 and TRBJ2-3, with 8 nucleotides matching TRBD1. The germline CDR1 and CDR2 sequences are SGHTA and FQGNSA. Unmatched junction bases numbered 3, after V lost 6 bases and J lost 1 base. There are 14 residues in the CDR3. The CDR3 reads CASRGQVGTDTQYF. The CDR3 DNA sequence: TGTGCCAGCAGGGGACAGGTGGGCACAGATACGCAGTATTTT.

This clonotype has just a few counts. The V gene is TRBV5-1, the J gene TRBJ1-6; maybe TRBD1 (6 bases). Trimming removed 2 bases from V and 8 bases from J, with 11 bases in between. The V gene's germline CDR1 is SGHRS and CDR2 YFSETQ. This CDR3 is 14 amino acids long. The CDR3 DNA reads as TGCGCCAGCAGCTTCAGGGGCTCCGATTCACCCCTCCACTTT. It codes for CASSFRGSDSPLHF.